Here is one T cell receptor (beta chain) with its context. Its antigen is currently not known. Base qualities are not provided; no much larger clone lies one nucleotide away. This record belongs to a study of blood T cells in healthy people across ages (dated by TCRdb to the mid-2010s). Study-level background: Template switching captured roughly one uniquely barcoded TCR beta cDNA molecule per two T cells in model experiments. Age-related changes in TCR beta repertoire diversity were measured in the study by deep sequencing normalized with unique cDNA molecular identifiers. The donors were split into four age groups: young (average 16 years), middle-aged (about 40), aged (over 55) and long-lived (more than 80). To avoid experimental bias, donors of different ages were randomly spread across the sequencing lanes. Two additional independent replicas of 1 million unique cDNA reads from the same blood draw were analyzed for two donors (one aged 18 to 29 and one aged 80 or older). Study-wide conclusions, independent of this receptor: As age increased, observed TCR beta diversity per million T cells dropped in a roughly linear way, and a significant reduction was already evident by age approximately 40. Total diversity estimates from one million sequenced T cells were considered lower bounds and underestimates. The CMV infection status of donors was not known, potentially confounding age-related changes in expanded clonotypes. The long-lived group showed more naive CD4+ T cells, fewer expanded clones and increased TCR diversity than the aged group, suggesting age selection. Conclusive comparison of naive and antigen-experienced compartments was prevented by the profiling of bulk unsorted PBMCs. Observed TCR beta diversity correlated strongly with the percentage of naive T cells measured by flow cytometry.

The library was prepared using 5' RACE. Instrument used: Illumina HiSeq 2500. The second PCR ran for roughly 7 to 12 cycles and used a J-beta primer mix along with a sample-barcoded 5' primer. Each TCR beta cDNA molecule received a unique molecular identifier from a template-switch 5' adaptor carrying 12 random nucleotides. Each sample yielded at least 3 million CDR3-containing paired-end reads. First-strand cDNA was synthesized from all RNA with the Mint cDNA synthesis kit, primed by a TRBC-specific oligonucleotide. Following uracil-DNA glycosylase treatment, all cDNA underwent a first 18-cycle PCR with the universal primers M1SS and BC2_uni_R. The authors processed their data as follows. Each sample was normalized by randomly selecting 1 million high-quality reads, each carrying a distinct molecular identifier. Reads with shared molecular identifiers were discarded instead of being binned into consensus sequences. MiTCR, run with a Q25 quality threshold and the strictest error-elimination algorithm, handled CDR3 identification, clonotype clustering and error correction. A nonparametric unseen species model with Euler transformation was used to estimate a lower bound on total TCR beta diversity. TCRdb handled the public reads itself, with Q25 trimming in fastp and clone calling in MiXCR, and kept productive beta chains. CDR3 protein sequences are deduplicated, and each keeps its most common genes and DNA. The V and J calls, along with clone size, are taken from TCRdb and not from the paper's own processing. This sample holds about 380,000 distinct CDR3 sequences; approximately 52% were observed only once. Over 40% of the sample goes to the ten largest clones.

Via the germline V gene (reference sequence), CDR1 is LGHDT and CDR2 YNNKEL. V loses 1 base of germline sequence and J loses 7 bases, and the interval between the two ends is 11 bases. From the cysteine up to the phenylalanine, the CDR3 has a length of 15 residues. Solely the CDR3 DNA is kept, with 45 bases framed from the first base. Donors were about 36 systemically healthy Caucasian individuals from Russia aged 6 to 90 years. Each donor gave ten milliliters of peripheral blood, collected into EDTA-treated Vacutainer tubes. Ficoll-Paque density-gradient centrifugation was used to isolate PBMCs, with at least 7 million per sample. Trizol reagent was used to extract total RNA from the PBMCs, yielding at least 5.5 micrograms per sample. For every donor, an aliquot of PBMCs went through flow cytometry to measure the percentages of naive CD45RAhigh/CD27high T cells.

The sequencing sample was made of blood. Here the chain combines TRBV3-1 and TRBJ1-6; the D gene identity is not certain. This receptor was taken from a man between 60 and 75 years old in good health. This receptor has the CDR3 CASSQGQNLNSPLHF. The DNA sequence is TGTGCCAGCAGCCAAGGTCAGAACCTGAATTCACCCCTCCACTTT.